This record covers a single T cell receptor beta chain. Its antigen remains unidentified. These data belong to a study of blood T cells in healthy people across ages. This CDR3 has 13 residues. V lost 4 bases and J lost 7, with 14 bases in between. Per germline, CDR1 SGHTA and CDR2 FQGTGA. Healthy individuals of Caucasian origin from Russia, aged about 6 to 90, served as donors. Approximately 10 milliliters was the volume of peripheral blood drawn from each donor. Study findings and constraints: Roughly linearly, TCR beta diversity per million T cells fell as age increased.

Sample-barcoded 5' priming and a J-beta primer mix drove a second PCR of 7 to 11 cycles. Carrying 12 random nucleotides, a template-switch adaptor labeled each individual cDNA molecule. MiXCR was run by TCRdb on the 5' RACE reads, yielding one entry per CDR3 protein. Of roughly 700,000 distinct CDR3 sequences listed, about 52% are singletons. The sample taken for sequencing was blood. The chain uses TRBV7-3 and TRBJ2-7; weak D call: TRBD2 (6 bases). The source is a woman aged 55 to 70 in good health. The CDR3 DNA is TGTGCCAGCAGCTCCGGGACTCTGGGTGAGCAGTACTTC. It translates to CASSSGTLGEQYF.